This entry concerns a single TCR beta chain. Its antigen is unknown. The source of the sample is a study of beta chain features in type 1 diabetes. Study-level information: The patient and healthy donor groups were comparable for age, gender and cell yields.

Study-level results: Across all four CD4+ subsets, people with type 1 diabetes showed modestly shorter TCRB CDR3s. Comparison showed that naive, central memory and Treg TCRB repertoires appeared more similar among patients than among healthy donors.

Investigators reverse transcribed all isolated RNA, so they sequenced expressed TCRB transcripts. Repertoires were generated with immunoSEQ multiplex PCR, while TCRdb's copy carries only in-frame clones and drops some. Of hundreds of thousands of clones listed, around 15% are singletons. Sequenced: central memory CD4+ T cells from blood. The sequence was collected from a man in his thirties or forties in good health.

CDR3 amino acids: CASSPGQRQETQYF. Here the CDR3 DNA reads TGTGCCAGCTCACCGGGACAGCGACAAGAGACCCAGTACTTC. The genes are TRBV18 and TRBJ2-5; TRBD1 aligns across 7 bases. CDR3 length equals 14 residues. Germline-derived CDR1 and CDR2 are KGHSH and LQKENI. J was trimmed by 2 bases and V by 3 bases; bases with no gene match: 3.